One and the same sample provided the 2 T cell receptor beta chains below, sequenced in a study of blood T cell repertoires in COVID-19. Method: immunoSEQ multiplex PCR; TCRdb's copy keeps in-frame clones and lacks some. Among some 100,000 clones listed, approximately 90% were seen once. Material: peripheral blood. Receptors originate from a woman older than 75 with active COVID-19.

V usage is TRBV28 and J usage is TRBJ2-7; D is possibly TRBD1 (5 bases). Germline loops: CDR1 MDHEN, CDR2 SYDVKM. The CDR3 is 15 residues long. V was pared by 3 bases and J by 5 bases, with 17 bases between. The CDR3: CASSFAQGYPHEQYF. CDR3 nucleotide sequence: TGTGCCAGCAGTTTCGCGCAGGGTTATCCCCACGAGCAGTACTTC.

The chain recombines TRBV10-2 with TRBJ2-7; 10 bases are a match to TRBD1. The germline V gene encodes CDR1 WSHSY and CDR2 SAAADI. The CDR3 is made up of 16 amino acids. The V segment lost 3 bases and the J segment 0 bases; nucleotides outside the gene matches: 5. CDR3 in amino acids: CASSDGGQGISYEQYF. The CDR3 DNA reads TGCGCCAGCAGTGACGGGGGACAGGGGATCTCCTACGAGCAGTACTTC.